Below, 10 T cell receptor beta chains from the same sample are listed, as sequenced in a study of identical twins (TCRdb year 2016). Library generation was performed with 5' RACE. Sequencing instrument: Illumina HiSeq 2000. TCRdb handled the public reads itself, with Q25 trimming in fastp and clone calling in MiXCR, and kept productive beta chains. Each CDR3 protein appears once, grouped with its most common genes and DNA. The sample table contains about 810,000 distinct CDR3 sequences; only one count was recorded for around an eighth of them. 1.5% to 2% of the sample goes to the ten largest clones. The same specimen was also included in a second study, on yellow fever vaccine responses in identical twins.

Sequencing was carried out using PBMCs. The receptors stem from a woman under 30 in good health.

This clonotype has just a few counts. This CDR3 is CASSYNREDLYNEQFF. The CDR3 bases are TGTGCCAGCAGTTACAATCGGGAGGACCTATACAATGAGCAGTTCTTC. The V gene is TRBV6-5, the J gene TRBJ2-1, with 7 bases fitting TRBD2. Germline V gives CDR1 MNHEY, CDR2 SVGAGI. V shed 2 bases, J shed 4 bases, and the junction held 8 bases outside the gene matches. The CDR3 has 16 residues.

A few counts support this clonotype. DNA for the CDR3: TGTGCCATCAGTGGCCTAATCACCGATGGCTACACCTTC. Translated: CAISGLITDGYTF. V is TRBV10-3 and J is TRBJ1-2; D not resolved. Deletions cut 4 bases from V and 6 bases from J, with 12 bases between. Germline V gene sequence: CDR1 ENHRY, CDR2 SYGVKD. The length of the CDR3 is 13 residues.

This sequence joins TRBV12-3 or TRBV12-4 and TRBJ2-2; 11 bases are a match to TRBD2. Trimming took 5 bases from V and 3 from J; bases not matched to a gene: 8. CDR3 size: 17 residues. CDR3 sequence: CASSGGGTSGYTGELFF. The CDR3, as DNA: TGTGCCAGCAGTGGGGGGGGGACTAGCGGATACACCGGGGAGCTGTTTTTT.

This chain uses TRBV5-1 with TRBJ2-1; D possibly corresponds to TRBD1 (7 bases). V was clipped by 0 bases and J by 4 bases, with 14 bases between them. The CDR3 length is 16 residues. In germline, CDR1 is SGHRS, CDR2 YFSETQ. CDR3: CASSLAAGGGYNEQFF. CDR3 nucleotides: TGCGCCAGCAGCTTGGCTGCAGGGGGAGGATACAATGAGCAGTTCTTC.

In this sample, this clonotype turned up many times. The chain links TRBV7-9 to TRBJ1-1; possibly TRBD1 for D (6 bases). V was cut by 1 base and J by 1 base, with 7 bases left in between. Germline-derived CDR1 and CDR2 are SEHNR and FQNEAQ (reference sequence). This CDR3 has 14 amino acids. This chain's CDR3 is CASSLETGNTEAFF. The DNA of the CDR3 is TGTGCCAGCAGCTTAGAGACAGGGAACACTGAAGCTTTCTTT.

The gene calls are TRBV6-5 and TRBJ1-4, with a tentative D call TRBD1 (6 bases). Deletions cut 7 bases from V and 7 bases from J, with 13 bases between. The CDR3 has 13 amino acids. The germline V gene has CDR1 MNHEY and CDR2 SVGAGI. The CDR3 here is CASTWTESEKLFF. The CDR3 nucleotides read TGTGCCAGCACTTGGACAGAGAGTGAAAAACTGTTTTTT.

This clonotype was recorded only once. The V gene is TRBV11-2, the J gene TRBJ2-5; D possibly corresponds to TRBD2 (7 bases). This CDR3 is 14 amino acids long. V was trimmed by 5 bases and J by 9 bases, leaving 19 bases between them. CDR1 SGHAT and CDR2 FQNNGV come from the germline V gene. The CDR3 sequence: CASSAMSGEGAQYF. As DNA, the CDR3 is TGTGCCAGCAGCGCCATGTCAGGGGAGGGGGCCCAGTACTTC.

This clonotype was seen only a few times. The rearrangement joins TRBV6-1 to TRBJ2-1; 7 bases are shared with TRBD2. The length of the CDR3 is 14 residues. Germline trimming cut 4 bases from V and 9 bases from J; bases unmatched to any gene: 9. The V gene's germline CDR1 is MNHNS and CDR2 SASEGT. The CDR3 sequence: CASSASTSVSEQFF. CDR3 coding DNA: TGTGCCAGCAGTGCCTCCACTAGCGTCAGTGAGCAGTTCTTC.

This clonotype was seen more than once but under ten times. V usage is TRBV12-3 or TRBV12-4 and J usage is TRBJ2-4; D perhaps matches TRBD1 (6 bases). Between the trimmed V and J ends, which lost 6 bases and 2 bases, there was a span of 14 bases. The CDR3 totals 15 residues. The CDR3 DNA is TGTGCCAGCAGCCATGGGGGCGGAACCAAAAACATTCAGTACTTC. Residues: CASSHGGGTKNIQYF.

V usage is TRBV12-3 or TRBV12-4 and J usage is TRBJ2-7; tentatively, D is TRBD2 (6 bases). CDR3 size: 14 residues. V was pared by 4 bases and J by 6 bases, with 16 bases between. The CDR3 loop reads CASSSLARGFEQYF. DNA for the CDR3: TGTGCCAGCAGTTCACTAGCACGCGGTTTCGAGCAGTACTTC.